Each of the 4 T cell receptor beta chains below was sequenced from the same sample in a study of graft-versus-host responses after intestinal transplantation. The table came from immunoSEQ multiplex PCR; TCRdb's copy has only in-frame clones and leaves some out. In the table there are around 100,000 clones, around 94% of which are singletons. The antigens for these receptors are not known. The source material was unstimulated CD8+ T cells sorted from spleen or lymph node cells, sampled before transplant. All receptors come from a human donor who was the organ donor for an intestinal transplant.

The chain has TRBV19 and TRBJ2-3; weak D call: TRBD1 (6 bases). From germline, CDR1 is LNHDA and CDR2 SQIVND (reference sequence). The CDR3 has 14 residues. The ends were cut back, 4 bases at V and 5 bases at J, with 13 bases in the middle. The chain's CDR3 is CASSTAGAGDTQYF. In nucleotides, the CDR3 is TGTGCCAGTAGTACCGCAGGGGCCGGAGATACGCAGTATTTT.

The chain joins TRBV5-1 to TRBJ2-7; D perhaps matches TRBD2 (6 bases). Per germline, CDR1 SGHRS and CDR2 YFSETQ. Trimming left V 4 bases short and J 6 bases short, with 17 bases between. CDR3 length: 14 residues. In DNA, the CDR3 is TGCGCCAGCAGCCGCGGACGGTGGAGGGGCGAGCAGTACTTC. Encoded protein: CASSRGRWRGEQYF.

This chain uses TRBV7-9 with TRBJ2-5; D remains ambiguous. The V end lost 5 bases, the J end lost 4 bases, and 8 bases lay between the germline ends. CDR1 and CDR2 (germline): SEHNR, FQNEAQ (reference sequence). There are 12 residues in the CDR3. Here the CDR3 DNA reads TGTGCCAGCAGCCCATATGGAGAGACCCAGTACTTC. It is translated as CASSPYGETQYF.

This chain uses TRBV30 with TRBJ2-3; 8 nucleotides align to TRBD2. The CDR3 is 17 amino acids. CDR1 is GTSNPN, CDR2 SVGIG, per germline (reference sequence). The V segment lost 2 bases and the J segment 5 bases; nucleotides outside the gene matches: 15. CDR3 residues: CAWSHAPISGKEDTQYF. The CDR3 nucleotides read TGTGCCTGGAGTCATGCTCCTATTAGCGGGAAAGAAGATACGCAGTATTTT.